These T cell receptor beta chains were read from a single sample in a study of tumor-infiltrating lymphocytes in primary liver carcinoma. One entry per CDR3 protein results from TCRdb running MiXCR on the multiplex PCR reads. The sample contains approximately 73,000 distinct CDR3 sequences, over 70% of which appear only once. The source material was liver tumor tissue from sampling region 4. The receptor set was obtained from a woman in her fifties or sixties with primary liver carcinoma and hepatitis B virus infection. Each CDR3 is given with its conserved first and last residue.

TRBV11-2	TRBJ2-7	CVNSYGGRTSGSEQYF
TRBV11-2	TRBJ2-7	CANILDPAGTYEQYF
TRBV10-2	TRBJ1-1	CASKEDRGNTEAFF
TRBV28	TRBJ2-1	CARRLWGGRSSSHNEQFF
TRBV29-1	TRBJ2-2	CSVALTPAGELFF
TRBV6-4	TRBJ2-2	CASSETGQGTGELFF
TRBV4-1	TRBJ2-7	CASSQPNRRNYGHYF
TRBV11-2	TRBJ2-1	CAGSLTHAQGYRGEQFF
TRBV29-1	TRBJ2-5	CSVYVLETQYF
TRBV2	TRBJ1-5	CASSTQGNQPQHF
TRBV6-5	TRBJ1-2	CGSSYFQGDSYTF
TRBV28	TRBJ2-6	CASISPRTRGDGANVLTF
TRBV4-1	TRBJ2-2	CASSQDQAANTGELFF
TRBV12-3/TRBV12-4	TRBJ2-7	CASSPGQGTYAQYF
TRBV29-1	TRBJ2-3	CSVHSLQGGGIDTQYF
TRBV11-2	TRBJ2-2	CANSLDRAGELPF
TRBV4-1	TRBJ2-3	CASSPIAGNPPRRIDTQYF
TRBV11-2	TRBJ1-2	CASSLKTGVIYGYTF